The clone carrying this T cell receptor beta chain showed up just a few times. Antigen unknown. In germline, CDR1 is ENHRY, CDR2 SYGVKD. The ends were cut back, 2 bases at V and 9 bases at J, with 8 bases in the middle. The CDR3 totals 13 residues. Template material for TCR beta VDJ and CDR3 profiling consisted of genomic DNA. MiXCR, applied by TCRdb to the reads, yields one record per CDR3 protein. Here the sample spans about 20,000 distinct CDR3 sequences, 40% being singletons. The data are from a study of CD8+CD57+ T cells in acquired aplastic anemia. General observations from the study: CD8+ Simpson's diversity showed no significant patient-control difference. Among patients, total CD4+ and CD8+ pools exceeded CD8+CD57+ cells in diversity. Patients had around 30 CD8+ CDR3 sequences in common with controls (the shared set).

Individuals selected for sequencing had exhibited CD8+CD57+ cell expansion on flow cytometry. Researchers report that bead enrichment of CD8+CD57+ cells delivered a mean 1.6 ug DNA. Sequenced: CD8+CD57+ T cells sorted from PBMCs. Subset of the sample: bead-enriched CD8+CD57+ effector memory T cells from SAA patients. This rearrangement joins TRBV10-3 to TRBJ1-6; D unresolved. This TCR came from a human donor with aplastic anemia. Here the CDR3 reads CAISERESSPLHF. The CDR3 region has the DNA TGTGCCATCAGTGAGAGGGAAAGTTCACCCCTCCACTTT.